This is a list of T cell receptor beta chains from one sample in a study of blood T cell repertoires in COVID-19. Sequencing was performed with immunoSEQ multiplex PCR; in TCRdb, only in-frame clones are kept and a portion is missing. The table shows nearly 110,000 clones, with almost 85% occurring only once. Specimen: peripheral blood. Source of these receptors: a human donor in a cohort sampled during active COVID-19. The CDR3 runs from the conserved cysteine through the conserved F or W. Fields, in order: clone size, V gene, CDR3 protein. For some rows the clone size is stated as once, few or many, or as a class when expanded; others skip it.

clone size: -; V gene: TRBV6-2/TRBV6-3; CDR3 protein: CASSSTRQGMGNEKLFF
clone size: once; V gene: TRBV28; CDR3 protein: CASSRQGMSYEQFF
clone size: -; V gene: TRBV5-8; CDR3 protein: CASSLLDNKMNTEAFF
clone size: -; V gene: TRBV29-1; CDR3 protein: CSVGEIEAFF
clone size: -; V gene: TRBV5-5; CDR3 protein: CASSLWTSGEQFF
clone size: few; V gene: TRBV27; CDR3 protein: CASSLPTSGRPDKETQYF
clone size: -; V gene: TRBV6-6; CDR3 protein: CASTPTGGVNYGYTF
clone size: -; V gene: TRBV28; CDR3 protein: CASSKFGTGGTEAFF
clone size: few; V gene: TRBV27; CDR3 protein: CASRKGQGYEQYF
clone size: -; V gene: TRBV7-8; CDR3 protein: CASSPTGQANTEAFF
clone size: -; V gene: TRBV5-1; CDR3 protein: CASSYGQGDTQYF
clone size: -; V gene: TRBV18; CDR3 protein: CASSLGQVGRGELFF
clone size: -; V gene: TRBV27; CDR3 protein: CASRPGTGAFNEQFF
clone size: -; V gene: TRBV4-3; CDR3 protein: CASSQDALNTEAFF
clone size: -; V gene: TRBV6-5; CDR3 protein: CASSRDRGYTGELFF
clone size: -; V gene: TRBV7-6; CDR3 protein: CASSPSAVAGTQYF